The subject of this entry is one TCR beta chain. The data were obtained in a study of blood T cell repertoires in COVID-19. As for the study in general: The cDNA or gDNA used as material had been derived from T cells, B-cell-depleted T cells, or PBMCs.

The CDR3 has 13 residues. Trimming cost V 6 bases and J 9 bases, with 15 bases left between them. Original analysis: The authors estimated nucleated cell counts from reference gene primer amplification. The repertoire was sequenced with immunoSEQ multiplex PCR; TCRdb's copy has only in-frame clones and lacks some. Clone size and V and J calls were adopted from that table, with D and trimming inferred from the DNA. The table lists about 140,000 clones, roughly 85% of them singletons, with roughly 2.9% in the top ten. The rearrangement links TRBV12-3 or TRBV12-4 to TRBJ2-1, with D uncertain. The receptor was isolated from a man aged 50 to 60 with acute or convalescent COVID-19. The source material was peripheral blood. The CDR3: CASSRRVKSEQFF. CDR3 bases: TGTGCCAGCAGCCGACGGGTGAAAAGTGAGCAGTTCTTC.